What follows is one T cell receptor (beta chain) and its context. The data originate from a study of T cells of healthy individuals. Using its own MiXCR run on the 5' RACE reads, TCRdb lists one record per CDR3 protein. The sample contains approximately 100,000 distinct CDR3 sequences, approximately 16% of which appear only once. CDR3 size: 18 residues. The V segment lost 6 bases and the J segment 5 bases; nucleotides outside the gene matches: 9. Germline V gene data show CDR1 as MDHEN and CDR2 as SYDVKM. This sequence originates from a human donor in good health. V is TRBV28 and J is TRBJ2-6; TRBD2 aligns across 14 bases. The chain's CDR3 is CASRGLAGDMAWANVLTF. The CDR3 bases are TGTGCCAGCAGGGGACTAGCGGGAGATATGGCGTGGGCCAACGTCCTGACTTTC.